The 12 T cell receptor beta chains given below trace back to one sample, sequenced in a study of OX40 agonist ivuxolimab in advanced cancers. Clones were read by immunoSEQ multiplex PCR, and TCRdb kept only the in-frame ones, dropping some. This table has about 69,000 clones, 85% to 90% appearing once. The specimen comprised CD4+ or CD8+ T cells sorted from blood, sampled in a trial of the OX40 agonist ivuxolimab. The source of these receptors is an adult with an advanced solid tumor such as melanoma, head and neck, liver or kidney cancer.

The V and J genes are TRBV6-5 and TRBJ2-7; perhaps TRBD1 as D (7 bases). Per germline, CDR1 MNHEY and CDR2 SVGAGI. Trimming removed 6 bases from V and 4 bases from J, with 16 bases in between. CDR3 size: 14 residues. CDR3 in amino acids: CASSRRGARYEQYF. The CDR3 DNA sequence: TGTGCCAGCAGCCGCAGGGGGGCGCGTTACGAGCAGTACTTC.

This clone showed up just a few times. The chain is built from TRBV20-1 and TRBJ2-1; no clear D. This CDR3 is built from 10 residues. Looked up from germline, CDR1 is DFQATT and CDR2 is SNEGSKA (reference sequence). V was shortened by 4 bases and J by 6 bases, with 4 bases between the two germline ends. The CDR3 DNA reads as TGCAGTGCTACCTCCAATGAGCAGTTCTTC. This codes for CSATSNEQFF.

This clone was counted only a few times. V is TRBV6-1 and J is TRBJ2-1, with 7 bases identical to TRBD2. J lost 5 bases, V lost 8 bases, and 12 bases had no gene match. CDR3 size: 15 residues. Germline CDR1 MNHNS, CDR2 SASEGT. The CDR3 region is CASSPRASGNNEQFF. The CDR3 DNA reads TGTGCCAGCTCACCTCGGGCTAGCGGAAACAATGAGCAGTTCTTC.

This chain connects TRBV10-2 to TRBJ1-2; the D gene is possibly TRBD1 (5 bases). This CDR3 region has 16 residues. Germline-derived CDR1 and CDR2 are WSHSY and SAAADI. Trimming shortened V by 2 bases and J by 4 bases, and 17 bases separated the two germline ends. The CDR3 here is CASSEGAGRGSYGYTF. The CDR3 DNA follows: TGCGCCAGCAGTGAGGGTGCGGGGAGGGGATCCTATGGCTACACCTTC.

The V call is TRBV9, the J call TRBJ2-5, with TRBD1 matching over 11 bases. Losses at the gene ends were 2 bases for V and 4 bases for J; bases not matched to a gene: 7. Germline CDR1 and CDR2: SGDLS and YYNGEE. The CDR3 is 16 amino acids. The CDR3 DNA sequence: TGTGCCAGCAGCGTTGTGAGGACAGGGGGCATAGAGACCCAGTACTTC. Translated: CASSVVRTGGIETQYF.

The rearrangement joins TRBV5-5 to TRBJ2-5; 9 bases match TRBD2. This CDR3 comprises 14 residues. The J segment lost 6 bases and the V segment lost 0 bases, leaving 3 bases of the junction unmatched. From germline, CDR1 is SGHKS and CDR2 YYEKEE (reference sequence). CDR3 in DNA: TGTGCCAGCAGCTTGGGGCTAGCGGGACAGACCCAGTACTTC. As protein: CASSLGLAGQTQYF.

This chain uses TRBV5-6 with TRBJ2-5; D uncertain. Trimming shortened V by 2 bases and J by 2 bases, and 16 bases separated the two germline ends. The CDR3 sequence is 16 residues long. Germline V gene sequence: CDR1 SGHDT, CDR2 YYEEEE. Here the CDR3 DNA reads TGTGCCAGCAGCTTTCGAAGTAGCCGGAGACAAGAGACCCAGTACTTC. Its protein product is CASSFRSSRRQETQYF.

The table lists this clone with a count of one. CDR3 amino acids: CASSSLTDTQYF. CDR3 sequence (DNA): TGTGCCAGCAGCTCACTAACAGATACGCAGTATTTT. This chain connects TRBV11-2 to TRBJ2-3, with no clear D. V lost 4 bases and J 3 bases, leaving 5 bases between the germline ends. Germline loops: CDR1 SGHAT, CDR2 FQNNGV. The CDR3 runs to 12 residues.

The chain links TRBV11-2 to TRBJ2-7; 13 positions agree with TRBD2. CDR1 is SGHAT, CDR2 FQNNGV, per germline. The length of the CDR3 is 19 residues. Trimming at V came to 4 bases and at J to 1 base, leaving 13 bases not matched to a gene. The CDR3 here is CASSSRGGLAGVGSYEQYF. In DNA form, the CDR3 reads TGTGCCAGCAGCTCCCGGGGCGGACTAGCGGGAGTTGGGTCCTACGAGCAGTACTTC.

This clone was seen only once. This rearrangement joins TRBV7-2 to TRBJ1-1; TRBD1 matches 8 bases. Germline CDR1 reads SGHTA; CDR2 reads FQGNSA. The trim removed 5 bases at V and 1 base at J, leaving 6 bases unmatched. The CDR3 consists of 15 residues. CDR3 sequence (DNA): TGTGCCAGCAGCCCGCGGACAGGGCAGAACACTGAAGCTTTCTTT. It yields the protein CASSPRTGQNTEAFF.

The rearrangement joins TRBV9 to TRBJ1-5, with D hard to call. V lost 0 bases to trimming and J lost 4 bases, with 5 bases between them. The CDR3 is 13 amino acids. Germline V gene sequence: CDR1 SGDLS, CDR2 YYNGEE. CDR3 nucleotides: TGTGCCAGCAGCGTAGAGGAAAATCAGCCCCAGCATTTT. Translated, it gives CASSVEENQPQHF.

The chain has TRBV29-1 and TRBJ2-3; perhaps TRBD1 as D (6 bases). The CDR3 has 13 residues. Per germline, CDR1 SQVTM and CDR2 ANQGSEA. Trimming took off 2 bases at V and 6 bases at J, with 12 bases between the two ends. In DNA, the CDR3 is TGCAGCGTTGAAAGGGGGAACCGCGATACGCAGTATTTT. It encodes CSVERGNRDTQYF.